The source of this T cell receptor (beta chain) is a study of T-cell memory formation after mild COVID-19. Overall study results and limits: CD4+ contracting clones were found mainly in CM and EM, and CD8+ ones in EMRA.

Each CDR3 protein gets one entry after TCRdb re-called the 5' RACE reads with MiXCR. The table has over 500,000 distinct CDR3 sequences, 17% seen once. Germline assignment: CDR1 SGHRS and CDR2 YFSETQ. The CDR3 contains 14 residues. V was clipped by 3 bases and J by 5 bases; unmatched bases: 5. This clonotype appeared a few times. Its antigen remains unknown. The origin of this receptor is an adult woman who had mild COVID-19 (a few samples of this study predate the infection). Cell type and time point are not known. The chain recombines TRBV5-1 with TRBJ1-2, with 9 bases that match TRBD1. Material for sequencing was PBMCs or a T cell subset sorted from them (not recorded which). The CDR3 sequence: CASSSEDRGYGYTF. The CDR3 DNA follows: TGCGCCAGCAGCTCGGAGGACAGGGGATATGGCTACACCTTC. The whole variable domain, remainder taken from reference TRBV5-1 and TRBJ1-2, is KAGVTQTPRYLIKTRGQQVTLSCSPISGHRSVSWYQQTPGQGLQFLFEYFSETQRNKGNFPGRFSGRQFSNSRSEMNVSTLELGDSALYLCASSSEDRGYGYTFGSGTRLTVV.